This TCR beta chain was sequenced for a study of blood T cell repertoires in COVID-19. The wider study: COVID-19 samples collected from the United States, Italy and Spain covered acute and convalescent phases. PBMCs, B-cell-depleted T cells, or T cells were the source of the cDNA or gDNA that made up the material.

In the study's own analysis: Reference gene primers were amplified, and this amplification served to estimate nucleated cell counts. Assay: immunoSEQ multiplex PCR; the TCRdb copy retains only in-frame clones and omits some. The DNA gave D and trimming, while V, J and clone size come from that table. Of approximately 62,000 clones in the sample, 70% to 90% are singletons; the top ten hold around 8%. Germline-derived CDR1 and CDR2 are LGHNA and YSLEER. Trimming left V 0 bases short and J 6 bases short, with 15 bases between. The CDR3 has 16 amino acids. Sequencing was carried out using peripheral blood. The receptor was isolated from a human donor with active COVID-19. The donor label of this sample is uncertain. This rearrangement joins TRBV4-3 to TRBJ1-5; maybe TRBD1 (5 bases). The CDR3 DNA sequence: TGCGCCAGCAGCCAAGAGTTGACAGCCGTTACTCAGCCCCAGCATTTT. This translates into CASSQELTAVTQPQHF.